The 14 T cell receptor beta chains below come from one sample, sequenced in a study of shared clonotypes between healthy human individuals. Assay used: immunoSEQ multiplex PCR; TCRdb lists only in-frame clones, some missing. In the table there are 1.6 million or so clones, approximately 96% of which are singletons. Sequencing used naive CD4+ T cells sorted from blood. Subset of the sample: CD45RA+ positively selected. All receptors derive from a man under 40 in good health.

The V call is TRBV6-1, the J call TRBJ2-5, with D perhaps matching TRBD1 (6 bases). The V gene's germline CDR1 is MNHNS and CDR2 SASEGT. The CDR3 runs 15 residues. Trimming removed 3 bases at V and 7 bases at J, with 18 bases between. The CDR3 DNA follows: TGTGCCAGCAGTGAGCTAGTTTTAGGGGGAGTGACCCAGTACTTC. It is translated as CASSELVLGGVTQYF.

The chain employs TRBV5-4 and TRBJ2-1, with D perhaps matching TRBD1 or TRBD2 (5 bases each). V was trimmed by 6 bases and J by 5 bases, leaving 18 bases between them. The CDR3 loop spans 15 amino acids. Germline CDR1 and CDR2: SGHNT and YYREEE (reference sequence). CDR3 nucleotides: TGTGCCAGCATGCCCCGGGACGGATCCCACAATGAGCAGTTCTTC. Its protein product is CASMPRDGSHNEQFF.

This chain connects TRBV11-2 to TRBJ2-1; D may be TRBD1 (5 bases). This CDR3 has 17 amino acids. Trimming cost V 5 bases and J 0 bases, with 17 bases left between them. Germline V lookup: CDR1 SGHAT, CDR2 FQNNGV. Written as DNA, the CDR3 is TGTGCCAGCAGCCATTACCAGGGCACCAACTCCTACAATGAGCAGTTCTTC. Translated: CASSHYQGTNSYNEQFF.

J is TRBJ1-1 and V is TRBV9; no clear D. Germline-derived CDR1 and CDR2 are SGDLS and YYNGEE. CDR3 length: 21 amino acids. V lost 4 bases and J lost 0, with 31 bases in between. The CDR3 reads CASSSAVGAPFILLMNTEAFF. CDR3 DNA: TGTGCCAGCAGCTCCGCAGTGGGCGCGCCATTTATACTACTCATGAACACTGAAGCTTTCTTT.

This chain links TRBV11-3 with TRBJ2-1, with D maybe TRBD2 (6 bases). Germline CDR1 SGHNT, CDR2 YENEEA. The CDR3 is 13 amino acids. The V gene lost 3 bases and the J gene lost 10 bases, with 13 bases spanning the gap. The CDR3 coding sequence is TGTGCCAGCAGCTTGCCGCCTGGGGGGGAGCAGTTCTTC. Translation gives CASSLPPGGEQFF.

The CDR3 DNA reads TGTGCCAGCAGCTCCGGGACCAAGAGCACAGATACGCAGTATTTT. This encodes CASSSGTKSTDTQYF. The chain joins TRBV6-5 to TRBJ2-3; D is perhaps TRBD1 or TRBD2 (5 bases each). Germline lookup yields CDR1 MNHEY and CDR2 SVGAGI. There are 15 residues in the CDR3. V lost 6 bases and J lost 0, with 13 bases in between.

The genes are TRBV9 and TRBJ2-7; 9 bases line up with TRBD2. The CDR3 is 15 residues long. Germline CDR1 reads SGDLS; CDR2 reads YYNGEE. Losses at the gene ends were 0 bases for V and 7 bases for J; bases not matched to a gene: 8. The CDR3 DNA reads as TGTGCCAGCAGCGTAGATCCTAGCGGGGACGGGGAGCAGTACTTC. It yields the protein CASSVDPSGDGEQYF.

This chain links TRBV7-7 with TRBJ2-3; TRBD2 aligns across 9 bases. The CDR3 runs 15 residues. V was pared by 3 bases and J by 3 bases, with 4 bases of the junction left unmatched. Germline CDR1 SSHAT, CDR2 FNYEAQ (reference sequence). This chain's CDR3 is CASSFGLAQTDTQYF. The CDR3 DNA follows: TGTGCCAGCAGCTTTGGACTAGCGCAAACAGATACGCAGTATTTT.

V gene TRBV28 combines with J gene TRBJ2-2; 8 positions agree with TRBD1. Germline-derived CDR1 and CDR2 are MDHEN and SYDVKM. There are 15 residues in the CDR3. V lost 3 bases to trimming and J lost 4 bases; unmatched junction nucleotides: 4. CDR3 residues: CASSFEDRATGELFF. CDR3 bases: TGTGCCAGCAGTTTTGAGGACAGGGCCACCGGGGAGCTGTTTTTT.

The V gene is TRBV30, the J gene TRBJ2-7; D remains unclear. Looked up from germline, CDR1 is GTSNPN and CDR2 is SVGIG (reference sequence). CDR3 length: 15 amino acids. V lost 2 bases and J 2 bases, leaving 16 bases between the germline ends. The CDR3 DNA reads TGTGCCTGGAGTCGGTATACAAATTTGGCCTACGAGCAGTACTTC. Translating it yields CAWSRYTNLAYEQYF.

The chain employs TRBV5-4 and TRBJ2-5; 9 nucleotides agree with TRBD1. The CDR3 contains 14 residues. CDR1 is SGHNT, CDR2 YYREEE, per germline (reference sequence). The V and J ends lost 1 base and 3 bases, in that order; junction bases with no gene match: 1. CDR3 in amino acids: CASSLRDREETQYF. DNA for the CDR3: TGTGCCAGCAGCTTGCGGGACAGGGAAGAGACCCAGTACTTC.

The chain couples TRBV30 to TRBJ1-1; D gene uncertain. The V end lost 3 bases, the J end lost 3 bases, and 14 bases lay between the germline ends. The CDR3 contains 14 residues. Germline lookup yields CDR1 GTSNPN and CDR2 SVGIG (reference sequence). CDR3 amino acids: CAWRPRLYDTEAFF. CDR3 bases: TGTGCCTGGAGACCCAGACTATACGACACTGAAGCTTTCTTT.

The rearrangement joins TRBV18 to TRBJ1-1; the D gene is possibly TRBD1 (6 bases). V dropped 1 base and J dropped 5 bases, with 17 bases sitting between them. Germline CDR1 KGHSH, CDR2 LQKENI. The CDR3 extends over 16 amino acids. CDR3 sequence reads: CASSPQVRFTGTEAFF. In DNA, the CDR3 is TGTGCCAGCTCACCACAGGTCAGATTTACAGGGACTGAAGCTTTCTTT.

This chain uses TRBV28 with TRBJ2-1; 10 positions agree with TRBD2. Germline V lookup: CDR1 MDHEN, CDR2 SYDVKM. V dropped 3 bases and J dropped 6; count of bases not matched to a gene: 11. The CDR3 spans 17 residues. In DNA, the CDR3 is TGTGCCAGCAGTTTTGGGACTAGCGCCCTAAACGGCAATGAGCAGTTCTTC. Encoded protein: CASSFGTSALNGNEQFF.